These T cell receptor beta chains were read from a single sample in a study of blood T cell repertoires in COVID-19. Some clones are missing from TCRdb's copy, which holds only in-frame ones; the method was immunoSEQ multiplex PCR. The data contain about 150,000 clones, approximately 90% of them singletons. The sample taken for sequencing was PBMCs or T cells enriched from blood (not recorded which). The receptors stem from a woman in her thirties or forties who had been exposed to COVID-19. CDR3s include the opening cysteine and the closing phenylalanine or tryptophan. A D gene is named only where the DNA matches it firmly. Size is omitted from some rows. Given values are once, few, many or a class for expanded clones.

V gene: TRBV10-3
J gene: TRBJ1-1
clone size: .
D gene: .
CDR3 DNA: TGTGCCGTCCAGGGGACGAACACTGAAGCTTTCTTT
CDR3 protein: CAVQGTNTEAFF

V gene: TRBV5-1
J gene: TRBJ1-6
clone size: .
D gene: TRBD1
CDR3 DNA: TGCGCCAGCAGCATCAGACAGGGCTATAATTCACCCCTCCACTTT
CDR3 protein: CASSIRQGYNSPLHF

V gene: TRBV4-3
J gene: TRBJ2-7
clone size: .
D gene: .
CDR3 DNA: TGCGCCAGCAGCCAAGATTCCTCCGGACAATTGATCGAGCAGTACTTC
CDR3 protein: CASSQDSSGQLIEQYF

V gene: TRBV4-1
J gene: TRBJ2-1
clone size: .
D gene: TRBD1
CDR3 DNA: TGCGCCAGCAGCCAAGTCAAACAGGGGTATGGTGAGCAGTTCTTC
CDR3 protein: CASSQVKQGYGEQFF

V gene: TRBV5-6
J gene: TRBJ2-7
clone size: .
D gene: .
CDR3 DNA: TGTGCCAGCAGCTTTCTGACTTCATACGAGCAGTACTTC
CDR3 protein: CASSFLTSYEQYF

V gene: TRBV28
J gene: TRBJ2-7
clone size: .
D gene: TRBD1
CDR3 DNA: TGTGCCAGCAGTGGCTCACAGGGGGCAGCGAGCTCCTACGAGCAGTACTTC
CDR3 protein: CASSGSQGAASSYEQYF

V gene: TRBV4-3
J gene: TRBJ1-4
clone size: few
D gene: .
CDR3 DNA: TGCGCCAGCAGCCTTGGGGGGGAGGGTGAAAAACTGTTTTTT
CDR3 protein: CASSLGGEGEKLFF

V gene: TRBV19
J gene: TRBJ1-4
clone size: .
D gene: .
CDR3 DNA: TGTGCCAGTAGTATTAGTGCCGCCCGCGAAAAACTGTTTTTT
CDR3 protein: CASSISAAREKLFF

V gene: TRBV28
J gene: TRBJ1-1
clone size: .
D gene: .
CDR3 DNA: TGTGCCAGCAGTCCCCGCACTGAAGCTTTCTTT
CDR3 protein: CASSPRTEAFF

V gene: TRBV10-3
J gene: TRBJ1-2
clone size: .
D gene: TRBD1
CDR3 DNA: TGTGCCATCAGTGAGTCCCTGGGACAGGGAAGTGGCTACACCTTC
CDR3 protein: CAISESLGQGSGYTF

V gene: TRBV19
J gene: TRBJ2-6
clone size: .
D gene: .
CDR3 DNA: TGTGCCAGTAGTATAGATTTTTCTAAGGCCAACGTCCTGACTTTC
CDR3 protein: CASSIDFSKANVLTF

V gene: TRBV27
J gene: TRBJ2-7
clone size: .
D gene: TRBD1
CDR3 DNA: TGTGCCAGCAGTTCGACAGGGACCTACGAGCAGTACTTC
CDR3 protein: CASSSTGTYEQYF

V gene: TRBV11-2
J gene: TRBJ2-7
clone size: .
D gene: TRBD1
CDR3 DNA: TGTGCCAGCAGCTTAGAACAACAGGGGAAGCAGTACTTC
CDR3 protein: CASSLEQQGKQYF

V gene: TRBV12-3/TRBV12-4
J gene: TRBJ2-1
clone size: .
D gene: .
CDR3 DNA: TGTGCCAGCAGTTTAATCGGCTACAATGAGCAGTTCTTC
CDR3 protein: CASSLIGYNEQFF

V gene: TRBV3-1/TRBV3-2
J gene: TRBJ2-1
clone size: .
D gene: .
CDR3 DNA: TGTGCCAGCAGCCAAGTTGGGGGCTCCTCCTGGAATGAGCAGTTCTTC
CDR3 protein: CASSQVGGSSWNEQFF

V gene: TRBV27
J gene: TRBJ1-1
clone size: .
D gene: .
CDR3 DNA: TGTGCCAGCAGCCCCGCGGGTTATACCACTGAAGCTTTCTTT
CDR3 protein: CASSPAGYTTEAFF

V gene: TRBV9
J gene: TRBJ2-2
clone size: few
D gene: .
CDR3 DNA: TGTGCCAGCAGCGTCTCGAGCCGGAGGTTAACCGGGGAGCTGTTTTTT
CDR3 protein: CASSVSSRRLTGELFF